Listed below are T cell receptor beta chains from one sample, sequenced in a study of cytomegalovirus exposure and HLA in healthy donors. This table comes from immunoSEQ multiplex PCR, and its TCRdb copy is limited to in-frame clones, with some not included. Of 40,000 to 55,000 clones in the sample, under 95% were seen once. The sequencing sample was made of PBMCs. These receptors were taken from a woman between 18 and 29 years old in good health and CMV-seronegative. CDR3s leave out the opening cysteine and the closing phenylalanine or tryptophan. For some rows the clone size is stated as once, few or many, or as a class when expanded; others skip it.

CDR3: ASRKSGGAGAYEQY; V: TRBV19; size: .
CDR3: SVEGGPKDEQF; V: TRBV29-1; size: .
CDR3: ASSYSPGEDIQY; V: TRBV6-5; size: .
CDR3: ASSLDRDGTEAF; V: TRBV2; size: once
CDR3: ASSLFRGREGEQF; V: TRBV7-3; size: once
CDR3: ASSIQGGVGEKLF; V: TRBV28; size: once
CDR3: ATSSSADTQY; V: TRBV15; size: .
CDR3: ASSIDPKGAGANVLT; V: TRBV19; size: .
CDR3: ASSYTLISDGSSNQPQH; V: TRBV5-6; size: .
CDR3: ASSLAYGYT; V: TRBV28; size: .
CDR3: ASSFRQGKYGYT; V: TRBV28; size: .
CDR3: ASSVGAGGPGYNEQF; V: TRBV5-1; size: .
CDR3: ASSPSPDYNQPQH; V: TRBV18; size: .
CDR3: ASSFDIARTNYGYT; V: TRBV5-6; size: .
CDR3: ASSPSGTGPEAF; V: TRBV9; size: few
CDR3: ASSYGQGISYEQY; V: TRBV6-5; size: once
CDR3: ASSDQTGTNYGYT; V: TRBV2; size: .
CDR3: ASSAGRGGLAGGLGTDTQY; V: TRBV2; size: .
CDR3: AISEEPGLAGGPNTGELF; V: TRBV10-3; size: .
CDR3: ASSLAGTGDPGELF; V: TRBV19; size: .
CDR3: ASSFTSGGETQY; V: TRBV7-9; size: .
CDR3: ASSLQSGRGFTDTQY; V: TRBV7-2; size: once
CDR3: ASSLGGPGSSYNSPLH; V: TRBV5-6; size: .
CDR3: ASSLGGQADQPQH; V: TRBV7-2; size: .
CDR3: SVSGKRQSSYNEQF; V: TRBV29-1; size: .
CDR3: ASSEAASGGDTQY; V: TRBV6-1; size: .
CDR3: ASSLDAGEGTQY; V: TRBV5-1; size: .
CDR3: ASSEASGNGPMHYGYT; V: TRBV2; size: .
CDR3: ASSQDHLAGGREQY; V: TRBV4-1; size: .
CDR3: AWSVGPGRYT; V: TRBV30; size: .
CDR3: ASSVEDWTSGIQETQY; V: TRBV9; size: .
CDR3: ASSPGQGAPEAF; V: TRBV2; size: .
CDR3: ASSTQGAVGTGELF; V: TRBV5-1; size: .
CDR3: ASSPISPVSGANVLT; V: TRBV18; size: few
CDR3: ASSEGVGTGEGYGYT; V: TRBV6-1; size: .
CDR3: ASSLYTPGLAGELETDTQY; V: TRBV28; size: .
CDR3: ASSPQTSGGWKDTQY; V: TRBV9; size: .
CDR3: ASSYLRGAHNEQF; V: TRBV27; size: .
CDR3: ASRGRLVLTDTQY; V: TRBV27; size: .
CDR3: ASSQAGTGTNTGELF; V: TRBV4-1; size: .
CDR3: ASSEEGAGTGGLYTQY; V: TRBV2; size: .
CDR3: ASSEGDGGADTQY; V: TRBV6-1; size: few
CDR3: ASDTGNQPQH; V: TRBV28; size: .
CDR3: ASSLEENYGYT; V: TRBV5-8; size: .
CDR3: ASRDRNTEAF; V: TRBV27; size: .
CDR3: ASSPNRGPYYNEQF; V: TRBV7-3; size: .
CDR3: ATKRFRGNTGELF; V: TRBV6-5; size: .
CDR3: ASSWGQGGTGELF; V: TRBV5-1; size: .
CDR3: ASSLGGSYNEQF; V: TRBV28; size: .
CDR3: ASSLGQGRTEAF; V: TRBV28; size: .
CDR3: ASSSRTGVTEAF; V: TRBV7-8; size: .
CDR3: ASSFMGGPPEQY; V: TRBV28; size: .
CDR3: ASSSTRQGPYEQY; V: TRBV6-5; size: once